This entry lists 15 T cell receptor beta chains sequenced from one sample in a study of blood T cell repertoires in COVID-19. Some clones are missing from TCRdb's copy, which holds only in-frame ones; the method was immunoSEQ multiplex PCR. The sample has 300,000 or so clones; around 85% are singletons. The source material was peripheral blood. These receptors came from a woman in her 50s with active or convalescent COVID-19.

The V gene is TRBV6-4, the J gene TRBJ2-7; 7 bases match TRBD2. This CDR3 region has 17 residues. Per germline, CDR1 MRHNA and CDR2 SNTAGT. V lost 0 bases and J lost 0; bases outside the gene matches: 8. This chain's CDR3 is CASSDSMLAVSSYEQYF. The CDR3 DNA sequence: TGTGCCAGCAGTGACTCGATGCTAGCGGTAAGCTCCTACGAGCAGTACTTC.

The rearrangement links TRBV2 to TRBJ1-3, with 10 bases that match TRBD1. The germline V gene encodes CDR1 SNHLY and CDR2 FYNNEI. V gave up 5 bases and J gave up 3 bases; unmatched junction bases: 4. There are 15 residues in the CDR3. Written as DNA, the CDR3 is TGTGCCAGCAGTCCCCGGACAGGGGGTGGAAACACCATATATTTT. Translating gives CASSPRTGGGNTIYF.

The chain links TRBV4-1 to TRBJ1-4, with TRBD1 matching 8 bases. The CDR3 totals 18 residues. V shed 0 bases, J shed 7 bases, and the junction held 13 bases outside the gene matches. Germline V lookup: CDR1 MGHRA, CDR2 YSYEKL. CDR3 protein: CASSQDRLIGTGGEKLFF. In DNA, the CDR3 is TGCGCCAGCAGCCAAGATAGGCTCATCGGGACAGGAGGTGAAAAACTGTTTTTT.

This sequence joins TRBV9 and TRBJ2-1, with 13 bases aligning to TRBD2. The CDR3 extends over 15 amino acids. V lost 4 bases to trimming and J lost 9 bases; unmatched junction nucleotides: 7. Germline assignment: CDR1 SGDLS and CDR2 YYNGEE. The CDR3 loop is CASSPRTSGSGEQFF. Here the CDR3 DNA reads TGTGCCAGCAGCCCGAGGACTAGCGGGAGCGGTGAGCAGTTCTTC.

J is TRBJ1-1 and V is TRBV27, with D tentatively TRBD1 (5 bases). CDR3 size: 14 residues. From germline, CDR1 is MNHEY and CDR2 SMNVEV (reference sequence). V lost 4 bases and J lost 5, with 14 bases in between. In DNA, the CDR3 is TGTGCCAGCAGTTCGGGACTGGGGGGGACTGAAGCTTTCTTT. This encodes CASSSGLGGTEAFF.

The V and J genes are TRBV21-1 and TRBJ1-1; the DNA was not compared with TRBD1, the D call given in the table. TRBV21-1 is tagged as a pseudogene. CDR3 length: 14 amino acids. Here the CDR3 DNA reads TGTGCCAGCAGCAGGGCCTTCCGGAACTGTGAAGCTTTCTTT. Translation: CASSRAFRNCEAFF.

The chain carries TRBV30 and TRBJ1-1, with D possibly TRBD1 on 6 matching bases. The CDR3 contains 13 residues. V lost 5 bases and J 4 bases, leaving 14 bases between the germline ends. In germline, CDR1 is GTSNPN, CDR2 SVGIG (reference sequence). The CDR3 DNA sequence: TGTGCCTGGGTCCGGGACACTGGCACTGAAGCTTTCTTT. Its translation: CAWVRDTGTEAFF.

V usage is TRBV28 and J usage is TRBJ1-5; perhaps TRBD1 as D (5 bases). V dropped 2 bases and J dropped 0 bases, with 8 bases sitting between them. The CDR3 is 15 amino acids. CDR1 and CDR2 from the germline V gene are MDHEN and SYDVKM. The CDR3 loop is CASSLTGSSNQPQHF. The CDR3, as DNA: TGTGCCAGCAGTTTAACAGGTTCTAGCAATCAGCCCCAGCATTTT.

V gene TRBV28 combines with J gene TRBJ1-1; 10 positions match TRBD1. The CDR3 contains 15 residues. V dropped 4 bases and J dropped 10; count of bases not matched to a gene: 12. The germline V gene has CDR1 MDHEN and CDR2 SYDVKM. CDR3 amino acids: CASSSAVGQGSGAFF. DNA of the CDR3: TGTGCCAGCAGTTCTGCTGTGGGACAGGGGAGTGGAGCTTTCTTT.

The chain recombines TRBV4-1 with TRBJ2-5; 9 nucleotides align to TRBD2. This CDR3 spans 16 amino acids. The germline V gene encodes CDR1 MGHRA and CDR2 YSYEKL. V trimming: 4 bases; J trimming: 1 base; junction bases outside the gene matches: 7. CDR3 sequence: CASSRLRGGTQETQYF. CDR3 DNA sequence: TGCGCCAGCAGCCGCCTGCGGGGGGGGACCCAAGAGACCCAGTACTTC.

The chain carries TRBV2 and TRBJ1-5; no definite D call. This CDR3 region has 15 residues. The germline CDR1 and CDR2 sequences are SNHLY and FYNNEI. Trimming stripped 1 base from V and 7 bases from J, with 14 bases between. CDR3 protein: CASSEGWGGGQPQHF. As DNA, the CDR3 is TGTGCCAGCAGTGAAGGGTGGGGAGGTGGACAGCCCCAGCATTTT.

The V and J genes are TRBV28 and TRBJ2-7, with D possibly matching TRBD2 (5 bases). Per germline, CDR1 MDHEN and CDR2 SYDVKM. This CDR3 has 16 amino acids. Trimming stripped 1 base from V and 6 bases from J, with 19 bases between. The CDR3 DNA is TGTGCCAGCAGTTTATTGTCGCTGCGGGCTCCACTCGAGCAGTACTTC. Translated: CASSLLSLRAPLEQYF. Complete variable domain (other parts from reference TRBV28 and TRBJ2-7): DVKVTQSSRYLVKRTGEKVFLECVQDMDHENMFWYRQDPGLGLRLIYFSYDVKMKEKGDIPEGYSVSREKKERFSLILESASTNQTSMYLCASSLLSLRAPLEQYFGPGTRLTVT.

The genes are TRBV30 and TRBJ2-5, with TRBD2 matching 8 bases. CDR1 and CDR2 (germline): GTSNPN, SVGIG (reference sequence). The CDR3 covers 18 residues. With 0 bases clipped from V and 4 bases from J, the junction kept 16 bases outside the gene matches. The CDR3 nucleotides are TGTGCCTGGAGTGTGTTGGCTAGCGGGTTGAGAGGACTAGAGACCCAGTACTTC. It translates to CAWSVLASGLRGLETQYF.

This clone has only a few counts. The rearrangement uses TRBV7-2 and TRBJ2-6; the D is unclear. Germline CDR1 is SGHTA and CDR2 is FQGNSA. This CDR3 comprises 16 residues. The V end lost 4 bases, the J end lost 0 bases, and 10 bases lay between the germline ends. The CDR3 region is CASSYGSASGANVLTF. The CDR3 region has the DNA TGTGCCAGCAGCTACGGGTCAGCCTCTGGGGCCAACGTCCTGACTTTC.

This clone was seen a handful of times. The chain carries TRBV6-2 or TRBV6-3 and TRBJ2-6; tentatively, D is TRBD1 (6 bases). CDR3 length: 18 amino acids. V was clipped by 2 bases and J by 0 bases, with 14 bases between them. The germline gives CDR1 MNHEY, CDR2 SVGEGT. CDR3 residues: CASSYLRQASSGANVLTF. CDR3 nucleotides: TGTGCCAGCAGTTACCTCCGACAGGCAAGCTCTGGGGCCAACGTCCTGACTTTC.